This passage covers 19 T cell receptor beta chains from one sample sequenced in a study of regulatory T cells in long-lasting Graves disease. Library construction for TCR beta used iRepertoire HTBI primers and Arm-PCR of CDR3 regions. TCRdb independently ran MiXCR on the multiplex PCR reads; one entry per CDR3 protein. The sample yields about 400,000 distinct CDR3 sequences, approximately 15% seen once. The time point denotes: newly diagnosed GD, antithyroid drugs for less than 3 months. After RNA was extracted from PBMCs, the TCR library was made from it. The sample also formed part of further work on T cells in Graves' hyperthyroidism and ophthalmopathy.

Sequencing was performed on peripheral blood mononuclear cells (PBMCs), taken at new diagnosis, from a patient treated with antithyroid drugs. Receptors originate from a middle-aged woman with Graves disease.

In this sample, this clonotype turned up many times. The genes are TRBV12-5 and TRBJ2-7; possibly TRBD1 for D (5 bases). The CDR3 runs to 13 residues. The ends were cut back, 2 bases at V and 3 bases at J, with 8 bases in the middle. The germline V gene has CDR1 LGHNT and CDR2 FRNRAP. The CDR3 is CASGLTQGYEQYF. The CDR3, as DNA: TGTGCTAGTGGTTTGACCCAGGGCTACGAGCAGTACTTC.

There are many counts of this clonotype. The chain uses TRBV11-2 and TRBJ2-5; D tentatively fits TRBD1 or TRBD2 (7 bases each). V gave up 3 bases and J gave up 2 bases, with 13 bases separating them. The CDR3 contains 15 residues. In germline, CDR1 is SGHAT, CDR2 FQNNGV. The DNA of the CDR3 is TGTGCCAGCAGCTTTGCAGGGGGGGAGCAAGAGACCCAGTACTTC. As protein: CASSFAGGEQETQYF.

The sample holds many counts of this clonotype. The V and J genes are TRBV10-3 and TRBJ2-2; 7 bases are a match to TRBD1. V lost 2 bases and J lost 1; bases outside the gene matches: 7. Per germline, CDR1 ENHRY and CDR2 SYGVKD. The CDR3 sequence is 17 residues long. CDR3 bases: TGTGCCATCAGTGAGATATCGGGACAGCGGAACACCGGGGAGCTGTTTTTT. Translation: CAISEISGQRNTGELFF.

This clonotype was counted at least ten times. The V and J genes are TRBV11-3 and TRBJ2-3, with 8 nucleotides matching TRBD2. This CDR3 has 17 residues. Germline V CDR1 and CDR2: SGHNT, YENEEA. The trim removed 4 bases at V and 6 bases at J, leaving 15 bases unmatched. CDR3 sequence (DNA): TGTGCCAGCAGCTCCTCCTGGACTAGCCTAAAGGTGGATACGCAGTATTTT. Translation gives CASSSSWTSLKVDTQYF. Based on the CDR3 plus reference TRBV11-3 and TRBJ2-3, the full variable domain is EAGVVQSPRYKIIEKKQPVAFWCNPISGHNTLYWYLQNLGQGPELLIRYENEEAVDDSQLPKDRFSAERLKGVDSTLKIQPAELGDSAVYLCASSSSWTSLKVDTQYFGPGTRLTVL.

This clonotype was observed many times. The V gene is TRBV18, the J gene TRBJ2-7, with D tentatively TRBD1 (6 bases). This CDR3 has 14 residues. Germline loops: CDR1 KGHSH, CDR2 LQKENI. V was clipped by 1 base and J by 2 bases, with 9 bases between them. The DNA of the CDR3 is TGTGCCAGCTCACCACGGGACAATACCTACGAGCAGTACTTC. Protein: CASSPRDNTYEQYF.

This clonotype showed up just a few times. This sequence joins TRBV5-1 and TRBJ2-5; 8 positions match TRBD2. V shed 4 bases and J 2 bases; nucleotides not matched to a gene: 13. CDR3 length: 17 amino acids. Per the germline V gene, CDR1 is SGHRS and CDR2 is YFSETQ. The CDR3 sequence: CASSPGGLGAGQETQYF. The CDR3 DNA is TGCGCCAGCAGCCCTGGGGGACTAGGAGCCGGACAAGAGACCCAGTACTTC. Together with reference TRBV5-1 and TRBJ2-5, the CDR3 gives the full variable domain: KAGVTQTPRYLIKTRGQQVTLSCSPISGHRSVSWYQQTPGQGLQFLFEYFSETQRNKGNFPGRFSGRQFSNSRSEMNVSTLELGDSALYLCASSPGGLGAGQETQYFGPGTRLLVL.

The chain links TRBV7-2 to TRBJ2-1; 9 bases align to TRBD2. The CDR3 contains 16 residues. Germline CDR1 SGHTA, CDR2 FQGNSA. V dropped 5 bases and J dropped 0; count of bases not matched to a gene: 5. The CDR3 sequence: CASSRSGGSSYNEQFF. CDR3 bases: TGTGCCAGCAGCCGTAGCGGGGGCAGCTCCTACAATGAGCAGTTCTTC. Complete variable domain (other parts from reference TRBV7-2 and TRBJ2-1): GAGVSQSPSNKVTEKGKDVELRCDPISGHTALYWYRQSLGQGLEFLIYFQGNSAPDKSGLPSDRFSAERTGGSVSTLTIQRTQQEDSAVYLCASSRSGGSSYNEQFFGPGTRLTVL.

This clonotype was observed many times. The rearrangement links TRBV13 to TRBJ2-3, with TRBD1 matching over 7 bases. Germline V gene data show CDR1 as PRHDT and CDR2 as FYEKMQ (reference sequence). J was trimmed by 6 bases and V by 4 bases; bases with no gene match: 7. This CDR3 has 14 amino acids. The chain's CDR3 is CASSSSTGTDTQYF. CDR3 coding DNA: TGTGCCAGCAGCTCCTCGACAGGGACGGATACGCAGTATTTT.

This clonotype was seen repeatedly, ten times or more. The genes are TRBV7-9 and TRBJ2-1; 11 bases align to TRBD2. J lost 0 bases, V lost 6 bases, and 4 bases had no gene match. CDR3 length equals 16 residues. The germline CDR1 and CDR2 sequences are SEHNR and FQNEAQ (reference sequence). CDR3 amino acids: CASRGTSGLSYNEQFF. The CDR3 DNA is TGTGCCAGCAGAGGGACTAGCGGACTCTCCTACAATGAGCAGTTCTTC.

This clonotype came up many times. The chain links TRBV2 to TRBJ2-2; 7 positions match TRBD1. Germline V CDR1 and CDR2: SNHLY, FYNNEI. The J segment lost 8 bases and the V segment lost 7 bases, leaving 13 bases of the junction unmatched. This CDR3 spans 15 amino acids. The CDR3 protein is CASKKMTGRLGELFF. The CDR3 DNA reads as TGTGCCAGCAAGAAGATGACAGGGCGGTTGGGGGAGCTGTTTTTT.

This clonotype was seen at least ten times. The chain couples TRBV9 to TRBJ1-1, with D tentatively TRBD1 (5 bases). V was trimmed by 1 base and J by 7 bases, leaving 11 bases between them. This CDR3 spans 13 amino acids. Germline loops: CDR1 SGDLS, CDR2 YYNGEE. The CDR3: CASSVFREGEAFF. The CDR3 DNA sequence: TGTGCCAGCAGCGTATTCAGGGAGGGTGAAGCTTTCTTT.

This clonotype was seen at least ten times. The V and J genes are TRBV28 and TRBJ1-5, with a weak D call TRBD1 (5 bases). Germline V lookup: CDR1 MDHEN, CDR2 SYDVKM. Trimming took off 7 bases at V and 6 bases at J, with 16 bases between the two ends. CDR3 length: 14 amino acids. The CDR3 here is CASMTTGGFQPQHF. The CDR3 DNA reads as TGTGCCAGCATGACCACGGGGGGGTTTCAGCCCCAGCATTTT.

This clonotype occurred many times. The chain carries TRBV5-1 and TRBJ1-4; D is unclear. The CDR3 loop spans 14 amino acids. Between the trimmed V and J ends, which lost 2 bases and 8 bases, there was a span of 13 bases. Germline V gives CDR1 SGHRS, CDR2 YFSETQ. CDR3 coding DNA: TGCGCCAGCAGCTTACGTACCGGGGAAGAAAAACTGTTTTTT. This gives the protein CASSLRTGEEKLFF.

This clonotype was recorded many times. The V call is TRBV12-3 or TRBV12-4, the J call TRBJ1-1, with TRBD1 identical over 9 bases. Unmatched junction bases numbered 3, after V lost 5 bases and J lost 2 bases. The CDR3 extends over 14 amino acids. The CDR3 sequence: CASSETGGNTEAFF. The CDR3 nucleotides read TGTGCCAGCAGTGAAACAGGGGGCAACACTGAAGCTTTCTTT.

This clonotype appeared a few times. This rearrangement joins TRBV30 to TRBJ2-5; possibly TRBD2 for D (5 bases). The CDR3 covers 11 residues. The V gene's germline CDR1 is GTSNPN and CDR2 SVGIG (reference sequence). Trimming removed 4 bases from V and 9 bases from J, with 12 bases in between. The CDR3 is CAWMDSTAQYF. CDR3 bases: TGTGCCTGGATGGACTCAACGGCCCAGTACTTC.

The table lists this clonotype with many counts. The genes are TRBV20-1 and TRBJ2-3; TRBD2 aligns across 14 bases. CDR3 length equals 15 residues. V trimming: 6 bases; J trimming: 5 bases; junction bases outside the gene matches: 7. The V gene's germline CDR1 is DFQATT and CDR2 SNEGSKA (reference sequence). This CDR3 reads CSAKGLAGAGDTQYF. Written as DNA, the CDR3 is TGCAGTGCCAAGGGACTAGCGGGAGCTGGAGATACGCAGTATTTT.

The sample holds many counts of this clonotype. This chain uses TRBV18 with TRBJ2-3; 10 nucleotides match TRBD2. The germline V gene encodes CDR1 KGHSH and CDR2 LQKENI. The ends lost 2 bases at V and 2 bases at J; junction bases unmatched: 4. The CDR3 runs to 16 residues. CDR3 DNA: TGTGCCAGCTCACCAGGACTAGCGGAGGACACAGATACGCAGTATTTT. Residues: CASSPGLAEDTDTQYF.

Many counts were recorded for this clonotype. V gene TRBV14 combines with J gene TRBJ2-2; TRBD1 aligns across 8 bases. The CDR3 loop spans 15 amino acids. Per germline, CDR1 SGHDN and CDR2 FVKESK. J gave up 4 bases and V 6 bases, and 7 bases lay outside the gene matches. This CDR3 reads CASRSTGESTGELFF. CDR3 in DNA: TGTGCCAGCAGGTCGACAGGGGAAAGCACCGGGGAGCTGTTTTTT.

Notes on this clonotype: This likely stems from a read error, as it lies one base from a far larger clone. The genes are TRBV27 and TRBJ2-5; D is perhaps TRBD1 (6 bases). Per germline, CDR1 MNHEY and CDR2 SMNVEV (reference sequence). This CDR3 has 12 amino acids. In DNA, the CDR3 is TGTGCCAACAGTTCTACAGGGGAGACCCAGTACTTC. This codes for CANSSTGETQYF.